A single sample gave rise to the 32 T cell receptor beta chains below, sequenced in a study of blood T cells in healthy people across ages. The use of a sample-barcoded 5' primer and a J-beta primer mix characterized a second PCR of about 7 to 12 cycles. TCRdb independently ran MiXCR on the 5' RACE reads; one entry per CDR3 protein. The data contain around 1.5 million distinct CDR3 sequences, 45% to 70% of them seen just once; the ten biggest clones take up over 5.5%. Specimen: blood. The receptors were sampled from a man aged 18 to 29 in good health.

The J gene is TRBJ1-1, the V gene TRBV29-1; 9 positions match TRBD1. V was pared by 5 bases and J by 1 base, with 5 bases of the junction left unmatched. The length of the CDR3 is 14 residues. Germline V gives CDR1 SQVTM, CDR2 ANQGSEA. The CDR3 reads CSVTGGVGNTEAFF. CDR3 nucleotides: TGCAGCGTTACAGGGGGCGTAGGGAACACTGAAGCTTTCTTT.

Notes on this clonotype: An end of the junction differs from the germline gene, which may be a read error. V is TRBV9 and J is TRBJ2-5, with TRBD2 identical over 11 bases. Germline V gives CDR1 SGDLS, CDR2 YYNGEE. There are 16 residues in the CDR3. CDR3 sequence (DNA): TGTGACAGCAGCAACATAGCGGGGGGGCCTCAAGAGACCCAGTACTTC. It encodes CDSSNIAGGPQETQYF.

The CDR3 region is CASSEGPTANLAKNIQYF. CDR3 bases: TGTGCCAGCAGTGAAGGCCCCACGGCGAATCTAGCCAAAAACATTCAGTACTTC. The chain employs TRBV6-1 and TRBJ2-4; no definite D call. This CDR3 has 18 amino acids. The germline V and J ends were trimmed by 1 base and 0 bases, with 16 bases remaining between them. Germline V CDR1 and CDR2: MNHNS, SASEGT.

This clonotype has a single count. The V call is TRBV14, the J call TRBJ2-7; TRBD1 matches 7 bases. This CDR3 contains 14 residues. Germline trimming cut 6 bases from V and 3 bases from J; bases unmatched to any gene: 8. CDR1 and CDR2 from the germline V gene are SGHDN and FVKESK. The CDR3 DNA sequence: TGTGCCAGCAGGCGGACAGGACGAGACTACGAGCAGTACTTC. Its protein product is CASRRTGRDYEQYF.

The chain uses TRBV20-1 and TRBJ2-4; the match to TRBD2 covers 8 bases. Germline lookup yields CDR1 DFQATT and CDR2 SNEGSKA (reference sequence). The CDR3 totals 14 residues. J was trimmed by 6 bases and V by 1 base; bases with no gene match: 5. The CDR3 protein is CSARAGRGGNIQYF. CDR3 bases: TGCAGTGCTAGAGCCGGGAGGGGGGGAAACATTCAGTACTTC.

This chain joins TRBV29-1 and TRBJ2-5; 9 nucleotides match TRBD2. Losses at the gene ends were 0 bases for V and 0 bases for J; bases not matched to a gene: 2. The CDR3 runs to 15 residues. The germline V gene encodes CDR1 SQVTM and CDR2 ANQGSEA. CDR3 DNA sequence: TGCAGCGTTGAAGATGGACTAGCGAACCAAGAGACCCAGTACTTC. This gives the protein CSVEDGLANQETQYF.

This rearrangement joins TRBV6-5 to TRBJ2-1; D possibly uses TRBD1 or TRBD2 (6 bases each). CDR3 size: 17 residues. Germline loops: CDR1 MNHEY, CDR2 SVGAGI. Trimming left V 0 bases short and J 3 bases short, with 15 bases between. The CDR3 sequence is CASSYSIGGTDYNEQFF. The CDR3 DNA sequence: TGTGCCAGCAGTTACTCGATAGGGGGGACGGACTACAATGAGCAGTTCTTC.

V usage is TRBV6-5 and J usage is TRBJ2-5, with a weak D call TRBD2 (5 bases). Germline V gene lookup returns CDR1 MNHEY and CDR2 SVGAGI. Trimming shortened V by 5 bases and J by 11 bases, and 18 bases separated the two germline ends. The CDR3 is made up of 13 amino acids. CDR3: CASSDGVTGEQYF. CDR3 sequence (DNA): TGTGCCAGCAGTGACGGGGTTACGGGTGAGCAGTACTTC.

V is TRBV11-2 and J is TRBJ2-5, with D unclear. Judging by the DNA end, TRBJ2-7 fits better; the J call may be wrong. Germline CDR1 SGHAT, CDR2 FQNNGV. The CDR3 runs 13 residues. The CDR3 is CASSPSPPAEQYF. CDR3 bases: TGTGCCAGCAGCCCCAGCCCTCCTGCCGAGCAGTACTTC.

This clonotype appeared a few times. The V gene is TRBV4-1, the J gene TRBJ1-2, with 12 bases aligning to TRBD1. Germline CDR1 MGHRA, CDR2 YSYEKL. V lost 1 base, J lost 6 bases, and 9 bases stayed unmatched. CDR3 length: 17 amino acids. CDR3: CASSQGGQGALANGYTF. CDR3 nucleotides: TGCGCCAGCAGCCAAGGGGGACAGGGGGCGCTGGCCAATGGCTACACCTTC.

The V gene is TRBV6-2 or TRBV6-3, the J gene TRBJ2-7; 12 bases map to TRBD1. The CDR3 runs to 15 residues. Trimming took 5 bases from V and 6 from J; bases not matched to a gene: 8. The germline V gene has CDR1 MNHEY and CDR2 SVGEGT. For the CDR3, the DNA is TGTGCCAGCAGTACGGGACAGGGGGCATCCGCCGAGCAGTACTTC. Protein: CASSTGQGASAEQYF.

This chain links TRBV11-1 with TRBJ2-1, with a weak D call TRBD1 (5 bases). This CDR3 is 12 amino acids long. V was pared by 2 bases and J by 10 bases, with 9 bases between. The V gene's germline CDR1 is SGHAT and CDR2 FQDESV (reference sequence). Written as DNA, the CDR3 is TGTGCCAGCAGCTTAAAGGACACCGAGCAGTTCTTC. It yields the protein CASSLKDTEQFF.

This chain uses TRBV27 with TRBJ2-7; 10 nucleotides match TRBD1. J was trimmed by 3 bases and V by 0 bases; bases with no gene match: 5. The CDR3 runs 16 residues. The V gene's germline CDR1 is MNHEY and CDR2 SMNVEV (reference sequence). Here the CDR3 reads CASSLSGQGVFYEQYF. Here the CDR3 DNA reads TGTGCCAGCAGTTTATCAGGACAGGGGGTGTTCTACGAGCAGTACTTC.

This clonotype was counted only a few times. The chain links TRBV12-3 or TRBV12-4 to TRBJ2-4; 7 nucleotides align to TRBD1. The CDR3 is 13 residues long. J lost 3 bases, V lost 6 bases, and 2 bases had no gene match. CDR3 nucleotide sequence: TGTGCCAGCAGAGACAGGGTCAAAAACATTCAGTACTTC. It yields the protein CASRDRVKNIQYF.

This clonotype came up once. The chain links TRBV5-1 to TRBJ2-5, with D possibly matching TRBD1 (6 bases). The J call could be wrong; TRBJ2-7 is a better fit for the DNA end. The V gene's germline CDR1 is SGHRS and CDR2 YFSETQ. The CDR3 runs to 14 residues. In nucleotides, the CDR3 is TGCGCCAGCAGCGTGGGGGCAGGAAGGAACGAGCAGTACTTC. Protein: CASSVGAGRNEQYF.

V is TRBV6-6 and J is TRBJ1-6, with TRBD1 as a possible D gene (5 bases). Germline V lookup: CDR1 MNHNY, CDR2 SVGAGI (reference sequence). The CDR3 length is 16 residues. Trimming pared 1 base from V and 7 bases from J, leaving 14 bases between. CDR3 region: CASSYYRQTLNSPLHF. In nucleotides, the CDR3 is TGTGCCAGCAGTTACTATAGACAGACCTTGAATTCACCCCTCCACTTT.

V is TRBV21-1 and J is TRBJ2-7; the table's D call, TRBD1, has no DNA check behind it. TRBV21-1 is listed as a pseudogene. The CDR3 is 15 amino acids. CDR3 protein: CASSKTYDRGPEQYF. CDR3 nucleotide sequence: TGTGCCAGCAGCAAAACGTATGACAGGGGGCCAGAGCAGTACTTC.

This clonotype was picked up many times. The genes are TRBV7-2 and TRBJ2-7; TRBD2 matches at 7 bases. This CDR3 contains 16 residues. V was pared by 2 bases and J by 4 bases, with 11 bases of the junction left unmatched. Germline values: CDR1 SGHTA, CDR2 FQGNSA. CDR3 amino acids: CASSLRREREVYEQYF. The CDR3 DNA reads as TGTGCCAGCAGCTTAAGGAGGGAACGGGAGGTTTACGAGCAGTACTTC.

In this sample, this clonotype turned up a few times. The V call is TRBV12-3 or TRBV12-4, the J call TRBJ2-7, with D unclear. The CDR3 runs to 16 residues. Trimming took 3 bases from V and 2 from J, leaving 17 bases between them. The CDR3, as DNA: TGTGCCAGCAGTTTGGGTCAGGCCTTTTTCCCCTACGAGCAGTACTTC. Its protein product is CASSLGQAFFPYEQYF.

The chain is built from TRBV21-1 and TRBJ1-1; the table calls TRBD1, which could not be checked here. TRBV21-1 is classified as a pseudogene. The CDR3 is 18 residues long. In nucleotides, the CDR3 is TGTGCCAGCAGCAAAGAGGTCGGCCGGGACAAATATATTCCTGAAGCTTTCTTT. Amino acids: CASSKEVGRDKYIPEAFF.

The V gene is TRBV4-1, the J gene TRBJ1-6; 7 bases match TRBD1. Germline V CDR1 and CDR2: MGHRA, YSYEKL. Trimming removed 2 bases from V and 8 bases from J; junction bases left unmatched: 6. The CDR3 is made up of 15 amino acids. The CDR3 DNA follows: TGCGCCAGCAGCCAAAGCGGACAGGTTTATTCACCCCTCCACTTT. This translates into CASSQSGQVYSPLHF.

This clonotype came up a few times. The chain has TRBV29-1 and TRBJ2-3, with D unclear. CDR1 and CDR2 (germline): SQVTM, ANQGSEA. V was shortened by 6 bases and J by 2 bases, with 12 bases between the two germline ends. This CDR3 is 13 amino acids long. CDR3 sequence (DNA): TGCAGCGTCCTGGGTACAGACACAGATACGCAGTATTTT. Translated, it gives CSVLGTDTDTQYF.

The chain is built from TRBV4-2 and TRBJ2-3, with 7 bases aligning to TRBD1. Looked up from germline, CDR1 is LGHNA and CDR2 is YNFKEQ. The CDR3 totals 16 residues. V was clipped by 5 bases and J by 2 bases; unmatched bases: 10. CDR3 DNA: TGTGCCAGCAGCTTAGCCGGGACAGTCGTCACAGATACGCAGTATTTT. As protein: CASSLAGTVVTDTQYF.

This rearrangement joins TRBV4-1 to TRBJ2-6, with 10 positions matching TRBD1. The CDR3 runs 18 residues. The ends lost 4 bases at V and 0 bases at J; junction bases unmatched: 6. Germline V CDR1 and CDR2: MGHRA, YSYEKL. The CDR3 here is CASSLGTGVFSGANVLTF. The CDR3 DNA is TGCGCCAGCAGCCTCGGGACAGGGGTATTCTCTGGGGCCAACGTCCTGACTTTC.

This clonotype was recorded a few times. The chain links TRBV20-1 to TRBJ2-3; D call uncertain. Germline CDR1 is DFQATT and CDR2 is SNEGSKA (reference sequence). This CDR3 is built from 12 residues. CDR3 in DNA: TGCAGCGCGCAGGTACTCACAGATACGCAGTATTTT. Its translation is CSAQVLTDTQYF.

The gene calls are TRBV20-1 and TRBJ1-2, with a tentative D call TRBD1 (5 bases). Germline CDR1 DFQATT, CDR2 SNEGSKA (reference sequence). The CDR3 has 12 residues. This CDR3 reads CRAPGVNYGYTF. The CDR3 DNA reads as TGCAGGGCCCCGGGGGTGAACTATGGCTACACCTTC.

The gene calls are TRBV20-1 and TRBJ1-5, with D unresolved. The germline CDR1 and CDR2 sequences are DFQATT and SNEGSKA (reference sequence). The CDR3 length is 14 residues. V gave up 3 bases and J gave up 3 bases, with 12 bases separating them. CDR3 sequence: CSARRVSDNQPQHF. The DNA of the CDR3 is TGCAGTGCTAGGAGGGTGTCCGACAATCAGCCCCAGCATTTT.

This clonotype was seen a single time. The CDR3 region has the DNA TGTGCCAGCAGTGATGGGTCCCTTCTATTTGGGCAGTACTTC. Its protein is CASSDGSLLFGQYF. The V gene is TRBV6-4, the J gene TRBJ2-7; D gene uncertain. Germline loops: CDR1 MRHNA, CDR2 SNTAGT. The CDR3 is made up of 14 amino acids. The ends were cut back, 3 bases at V and 9 bases at J, with 18 bases in the middle.

V usage is TRBV29-1 and J usage is TRBJ2-7; D gene ambiguous. V was cut by 4 bases and J by 0 bases, with 10 bases left in between. The CDR3 length is 13 residues. Looked up from germline, CDR1 is SQVTM and CDR2 is ANQGSEA. The CDR3 coding sequence is TGCAGCGTTGGGGCCACGCTCTCCTACGAGCAGTACTTC. It encodes CSVGATLSYEQYF.

The chain carries TRBV6-1 and TRBJ2-1; maybe TRBD2 (6 bases). The CDR3 extends over 15 amino acids. V lost 2 bases and J lost 7, with 15 bases in between. Germline V gene sequence: CDR1 MNHNS, CDR2 SASEGT. The CDR3: CASSESWGVMNEQFF. The CDR3 DNA is TGTGCCAGCAGTGAATCTTGGGGGGTTATGAATGAGCAGTTCTTC.

This sequence joins TRBV27 and TRBJ2-1; 8 nucleotides agree with TRBD2. The CDR3 contains 18 residues. Per the germline V gene, CDR1 is MNHEY and CDR2 is SMNVEV (reference sequence). Germline trimming cut 5 bases from V and 4 bases from J; bases unmatched to any gene: 16. CDR3 region: CASSPSGAGGPGYNEQFF. The CDR3 nucleotides read TGTGCCAGCAGTCCGTCAGGGGCGGGAGGACCAGGGTACAATGAGCAGTTCTTC.

The rearrangement uses TRBV27 and TRBJ1-2; TRBD1 might be the D (5 bases). The CDR3 length is 14 residues. Trimming took off 4 bases at V and 5 bases at J, with 14 bases between the two ends. Germline V lookup: CDR1 MNHEY, CDR2 SMNVEV (reference sequence). The chain's CDR3 is CASSYGARGYGYTF. Here the CDR3 DNA reads TGTGCCAGCAGTTACGGGGCCCGAGGTTATGGCTACACCTTC.